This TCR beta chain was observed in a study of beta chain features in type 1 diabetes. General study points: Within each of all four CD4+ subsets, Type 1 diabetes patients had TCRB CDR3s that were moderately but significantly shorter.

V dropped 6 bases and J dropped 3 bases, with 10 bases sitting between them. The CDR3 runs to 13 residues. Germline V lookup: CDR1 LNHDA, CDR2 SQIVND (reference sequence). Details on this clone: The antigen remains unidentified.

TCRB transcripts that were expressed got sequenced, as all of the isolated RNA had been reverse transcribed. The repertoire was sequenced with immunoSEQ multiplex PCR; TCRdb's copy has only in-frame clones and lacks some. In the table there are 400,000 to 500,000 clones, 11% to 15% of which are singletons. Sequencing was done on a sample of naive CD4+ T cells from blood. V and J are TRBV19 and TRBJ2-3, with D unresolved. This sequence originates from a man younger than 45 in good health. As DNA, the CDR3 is TGTGCCAGTAGATTCTCAGTAACAGATACGCAGTATTTT. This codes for CASRFSVTDTQYF.